The sequence of this TCR beta chain was determined in a study of CD4 T cells in relation to SARS-CoV-2 and coronaviruses. Per germline, CDR1 LGHNA and CDR2 YNFKEQ. The CDR3 is 16 residues long. The germline V and J ends were trimmed by 0 bases and 4 bases, with 13 bases remaining between them. TCRdb keeps only in-frame clones here, not all; method: immunoSEQ multiplex PCR. Among about 23,000 clones listed, 70% to 75% were seen once. Before the COVID-19 pandemic, during about 2011-2019, CD4+ T cells were taken from unexposed donors. Isolation of CD4+ T cells took place after about 9 days in culture. Concerning this clone: Antigen: not known.

The material sequenced was CD4+ T cells from PBMCs, cultured in vitro. The chain is built from TRBV4-2 and TRBJ1-3; D might be TRBD1 (5 bases). The origin of this receptor is a human donor in good health. CDR3 sequence: CASSQDEGAGGNTIYF. CDR3 nucleotides: TGTGCCAGCAGCCAAGATGAAGGGGCGGGGGGAAACACCATATATTTT.